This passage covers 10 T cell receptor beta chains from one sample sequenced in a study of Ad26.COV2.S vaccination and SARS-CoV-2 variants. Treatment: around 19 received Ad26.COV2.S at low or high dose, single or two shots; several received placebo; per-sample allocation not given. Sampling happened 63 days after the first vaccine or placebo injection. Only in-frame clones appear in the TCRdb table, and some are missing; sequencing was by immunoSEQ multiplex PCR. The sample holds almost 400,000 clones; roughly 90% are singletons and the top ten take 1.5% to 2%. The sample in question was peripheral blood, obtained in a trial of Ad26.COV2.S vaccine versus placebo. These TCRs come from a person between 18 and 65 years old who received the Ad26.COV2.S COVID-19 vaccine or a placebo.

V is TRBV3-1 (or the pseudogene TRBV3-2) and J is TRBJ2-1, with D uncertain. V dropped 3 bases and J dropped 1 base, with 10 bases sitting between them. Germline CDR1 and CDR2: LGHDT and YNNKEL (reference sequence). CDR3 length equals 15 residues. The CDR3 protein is CASSHGSRSYNEQFF. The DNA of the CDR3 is TGTGCCAGCAGCCACGGTAGCAGATCCTACAATGAGCAGTTCTTC.

The CDR3 sequence is CASSLSYEGRTLYGYTF. The CDR3 DNA is TGTGCCAGCAGTTTATCGTACGAGGGAAGGACCCTCTATGGCTACACCTTC. The V call is TRBV27, the J call TRBJ1-2, with unresolved D. V was shortened by 0 bases and J by 4 bases, with 18 bases between the two germline ends. The CDR3 loop spans 17 amino acids. Germline V gene sequence: CDR1 MNHEY, CDR2 SMNVEV (reference sequence).

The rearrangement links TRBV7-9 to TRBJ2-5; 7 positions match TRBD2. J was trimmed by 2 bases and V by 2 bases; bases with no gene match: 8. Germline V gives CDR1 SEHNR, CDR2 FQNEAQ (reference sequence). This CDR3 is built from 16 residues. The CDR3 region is CASSLYGGRTQETQYF. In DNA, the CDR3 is TGTGCCAGCAGCTTATACGGCGGGAGAACACAAGAGACCCAGTACTTC.

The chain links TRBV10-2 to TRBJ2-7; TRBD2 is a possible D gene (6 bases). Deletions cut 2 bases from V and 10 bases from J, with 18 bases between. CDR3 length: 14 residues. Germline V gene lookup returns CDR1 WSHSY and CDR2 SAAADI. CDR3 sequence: CASSEGLASTSQYF. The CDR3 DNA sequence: TGCGCCAGCAGTGAGGGGCTAGCGTCTACGAGTCAGTACTTC.

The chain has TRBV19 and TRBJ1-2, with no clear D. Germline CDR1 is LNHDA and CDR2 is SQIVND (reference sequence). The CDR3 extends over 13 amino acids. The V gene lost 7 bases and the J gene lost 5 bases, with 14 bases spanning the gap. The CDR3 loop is CASKFRNRYGYTF. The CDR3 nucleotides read TGTGCCAGTAAATTCCGGAACAGATATGGCTACACCTTC.

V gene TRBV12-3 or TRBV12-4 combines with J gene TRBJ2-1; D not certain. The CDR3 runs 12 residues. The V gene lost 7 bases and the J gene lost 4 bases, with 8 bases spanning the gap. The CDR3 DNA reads TGTGCCAGCAATCACGAGTACAATGAGCAGTTCTTC. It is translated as CASNHEYNEQFF.

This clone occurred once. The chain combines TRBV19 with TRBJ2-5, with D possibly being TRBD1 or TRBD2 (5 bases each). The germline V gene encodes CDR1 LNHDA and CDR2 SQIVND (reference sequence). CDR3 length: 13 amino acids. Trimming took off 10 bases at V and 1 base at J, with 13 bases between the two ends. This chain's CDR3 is CATSTGTQETQYF. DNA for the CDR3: TGTGCCACCTCAACCGGGACCCAAGAGACCCAGTACTTC.

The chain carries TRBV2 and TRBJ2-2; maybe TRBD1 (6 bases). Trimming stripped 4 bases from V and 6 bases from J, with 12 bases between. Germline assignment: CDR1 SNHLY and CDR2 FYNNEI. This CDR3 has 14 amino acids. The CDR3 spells CASSARTVPGELFF. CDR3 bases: TGTGCCAGCAGTGCCCGGACAGTGCCCGGGGAGCTGTTTTTT.

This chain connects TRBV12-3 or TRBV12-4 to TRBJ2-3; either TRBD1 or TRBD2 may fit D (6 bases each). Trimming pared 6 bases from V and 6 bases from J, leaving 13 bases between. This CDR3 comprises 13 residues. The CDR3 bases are TGTGCCAGCAGGGCCGGGGGCCGCGATACGCAGTATTTT. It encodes CASRAGGRDTQYF.

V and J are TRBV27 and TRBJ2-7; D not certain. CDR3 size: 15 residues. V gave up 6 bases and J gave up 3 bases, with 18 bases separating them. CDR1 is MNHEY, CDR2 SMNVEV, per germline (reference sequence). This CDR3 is CASSLRHGLHYEQYF. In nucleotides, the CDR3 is TGTGCCAGCAGCCTTAGGCACGGGCTGCACTACGAGCAGTACTTC.